The 17 T cell receptor beta chains below were found in one sample sequenced in a study of blood T cell repertoires in COVID-19. Method: immunoSEQ multiplex PCR; TCRdb's copy keeps in-frame clones and lacks some. This sample has fewer than 45,000 clones; 80% occur once, and the top ten carry 19%. Sequencing was performed on peripheral blood. The origin of the receptors is a man in his 70s with acute or convalescent COVID-19.

In its sample, this clone ranks as medium-sized (0.01 to 0.1%). The V and J genes are TRBV11-1 and TRBJ1-2; unclear D gene. The germline V gene encodes CDR1 SGHAT and CDR2 FQDESV (reference sequence). The CDR3 covers 13 residues. Between the trimmed V and J ends, which lost 0 bases and 7 bases, there was a span of 9 bases. DNA of the CDR3: TGTGCCAGCAGCTTAGCTGAGGGTCTTGGCTACACCTTC. Amino acids: CASSLAEGLGYTF.

This clone was detected only a few times. This chain links TRBV19 with TRBJ2-2; TRBD1 matches at 7 bases. V shed 8 bases, J shed 1 base, and the junction held 4 bases outside the gene matches. The CDR3 is 14 amino acids. Germline V gene lookup returns CDR1 LNHDA and CDR2 SQIVND (reference sequence). The CDR3 bases are TGTGCCAGTTCGACAGGGAAGAACACCGGGGAGCTGTTTTTT. It yields the protein CASSTGKNTGELFF.

The chain links TRBV2 to TRBJ2-3; a possible D gene is TRBD2 (6 bases). The V and J ends lost 6 bases and 0 bases respectively, with 7 bases between them. Germline assignment: CDR1 SNHLY and CDR2 FYNNEI. CDR3 length: 13 amino acids. DNA of the CDR3: TGTGCCAGCAGGGGGACTAGCACAGATACGCAGTATTTT. Amino acid sequence: CASRGTSTDTQYF.

This chain joins TRBV7-3 and TRBJ1-1; D is perhaps TRBD1 (5 bases). This CDR3 has 13 residues. The germline CDR1 and CDR2 sequences are SGHTA and FQGTGA. Trimming removed 4 bases at V and 5 bases at J, with 11 bases between. CDR3 protein: CASSSQGGTEAFF. The DNA for the CDR3 is TGTGCCAGCAGCTCCCAGGGAGGGACTGAAGCTTTCTTT. Together with reference TRBV7-3 and TRBJ1-1, the CDR3 gives the full variable domain: GAGVSQTPSNKVTEKGKYVELRCDPISGHTALYWYRQSLGQGPEFLIYFQGTGAADDSGLPNDRFFAVRPEGSVSTLKIQRTERGDSAVYLCASSSQGGTEAFFGQGTRLTVV.

The CDR3 loop reads CASSMERAGEQFF. The CDR3, as DNA: TGTGCCAGCAGCATGGAGCGGGCAGGGGAGCAGTTCTTC. This chain links TRBV7-3 with TRBJ2-1; perhaps TRBD2 as D (6 bases). The CDR3 length is 13 residues. CDR1 is SGHTA, CDR2 FQGTGA, per germline. Trimming stripped 5 bases from V and 10 bases from J, with 15 bases between.

V and J are TRBV9 and TRBJ2-3, with 9 bases that match TRBD1. Unmatched junction bases numbered 10, after V lost 6 bases and J lost 5 bases. The V gene's germline CDR1 is SGDLS and CDR2 YYNGEE. The CDR3 is made up of 15 amino acids. The CDR3 spells CASTLWTGEGDTQYF. As DNA, the CDR3 is TGTGCCAGCACGTTGTGGACAGGGGAAGGAGATACGCAGTATTTT. The full variable domain, its missing parts supplied by reference TRBV9 and TRBJ2-3, is DSGVTQTPKHLITATGQRVTLRCSPRSGDLSVYWYQQSLDQGLQFLIQYYNGEERAKGNILERFSAQQFPDLHSELNLSSLELGDSALYFCASTLWTGEGDTQYFGPGTRLTVL.

This clone was picked up one time. The chain joins TRBV5-5 to TRBJ1-2; no reliable D call. Germline CDR1 and CDR2: SGHKS and YYEKEE (reference sequence). This CDR3 has 13 residues. The V end lost 4 bases, the J end lost 2 bases, and 9 bases lay between the germline ends. The DNA of the CDR3 is TGTGCCAGCAGCCAAACGGGGAACTATGGCTACACCTTC. Protein product: CASSQTGNYGYTF.

The chain couples TRBV7-8 to TRBJ2-1, with TRBD2 identical over 10 bases. V was pared by 5 bases and J by 7 bases, with 11 bases of the junction left unmatched. This CDR3 is 16 amino acids long. Germline V gives CDR1 SGHVS, CDR2 FQNEAQ. Here the CDR3 reads CASSTRLAGGGNEQFF. CDR3 nucleotides: TGTGCCAGCAGCACCCGACTAGCGGGCGGGGGTAATGAGCAGTTCTTC.

The V call is TRBV14, the J call TRBJ1-6; 12 nucleotides line up with TRBD1. The CDR3 loop spans 14 amino acids. V shed 4 bases, J shed 12 bases, and the junction held 4 bases outside the gene matches. Per the germline V gene, CDR1 is SGHDN and CDR2 is FVKESK. CDR3 nucleotide sequence: TGTGCCAGCAGCCTCGGGACAGGGGGCCAACCCCTCCACTTT. Its translation is CASSLGTGGQPLHF.

The chain is built from TRBV27 and TRBJ1-2, with unresolved D. V was shortened by 0 bases and J by 7 bases, with 9 bases between the two germline ends. The CDR3 has 13 amino acids. In germline, CDR1 is MNHEY, CDR2 SMNVEV (reference sequence). CDR3 DNA sequence: TGTGCCAGCAGTTTATCGGGGAGTAGTGGCTACACCTTC. This sequence encodes CASSLSGSSGYTF.

The V gene is TRBV27, the J gene TRBJ2-3, with D perhaps matching TRBD1 (8 bases). V was pared by 0 bases and J by 5 bases, with 15 bases between. Germline V gene sequence: CDR1 MNHEY, CDR2 SMNVEV (reference sequence). The CDR3 length is 16 residues. CDR3 bases: TGTGCCAGCAGTTTATCCTCGGACAGGGAGGGAGATACGCAGTATTTT. This encodes CASSLSSDREGDTQYF.

This clone was seen many times. The CDR3 DNA reads TGTGCCACCAGAGTTCTCGGACAGAACACTGAAGCTTTCTTT. This gives the protein CATRVLGQNTEAFF. The gene calls are TRBV5-8 and TRBJ1-1; D is perhaps TRBD1 (5 bases). Per germline, CDR1 SGHTS and CDR2 YDEGEE. This CDR3 spans 14 amino acids. V was shortened by 9 bases and J by 1 base, with 16 bases between the two germline ends.

The chain joins TRBV28 to TRBJ1-1; no firm D call. Trimming took off 5 bases at V and 6 bases at J, with 13 bases between the two ends. This CDR3 contains 13 residues. Germline values: CDR1 MDHEN, CDR2 SYDVKM. The CDR3 spells CASSTQLRPEAFF. For the CDR3, the DNA is TGTGCCAGCAGTACCCAACTAAGACCTGAAGCTTTCTTT.

V is TRBV10-3 and J is TRBJ1-3; TRBD1 matches at 8 bases. Germline CDR1 reads ENHRY; CDR2 reads SYGVKD. V was clipped by 9 bases and J by 4 bases; unmatched bases: 11. This CDR3 contains 15 residues. The CDR3 DNA follows: TGTGCCATACGACAGGGGTTAGACGGGGGAAACACCATATATTTT. Its protein is CAIRQGLDGGNTIYF.

The sample holds one count of this clone. CDR3 in amino acids: CASSGGQGALEKLFF. The CDR3 DNA is TGTGCCAGCAGCGGAGGACAGGGGGCTTTGGAAAAACTGTTTTTT. The chain is built from TRBV9 and TRBJ1-4; 11 bases fit TRBD1. Losses at the gene ends were 3 bases for V and 8 bases for J; bases not matched to a gene: 6. Germline values: CDR1 SGDLS, CDR2 YYNGEE. The CDR3 length is 15 residues. Filled out from reference TRBV9 and TRBJ1-4, the complete variable domain reads DSGVTQTPKHLITATGQRVTLRCSPRSGDLSVYWYQQSLDQGLQFLIQYYNGEERAKGNILERFSAQQFPDLHSELNLSSLELGDSALYFCASSGGQGALEKLFFGSGTQLSVL.

The rearrangement links TRBV5-5 to TRBJ1-5; 9 positions agree with TRBD1. The trim removed 3 bases at V and 3 bases at J, leaving 4 bases unmatched. Germline CDR1 SGHKS, CDR2 YYEKEE (reference sequence). CDR3 length: 15 residues. Here the CDR3 DNA reads TGTGCCAGCAGCTGGGGACAGGGTACCAATCAGCCCCAGCATTTT. Amino acids: CASSWGQGTNQPQHF.

V usage is TRBV11-2 and J usage is TRBJ1-6, with D perhaps matching TRBD1 (6 bases). Germline values: CDR1 SGHAT, CDR2 FQNNGV. V was pared by 7 bases and J by 2 bases, with 18 bases between. The CDR3 totals 17 residues. The CDR3 DNA reads TGTGCCAGCAATCGCGCCCAGGGGCGCCCCTATAATTCACCCCTCCACTTT. Residues: CASNRAQGRPYNSPLHF.